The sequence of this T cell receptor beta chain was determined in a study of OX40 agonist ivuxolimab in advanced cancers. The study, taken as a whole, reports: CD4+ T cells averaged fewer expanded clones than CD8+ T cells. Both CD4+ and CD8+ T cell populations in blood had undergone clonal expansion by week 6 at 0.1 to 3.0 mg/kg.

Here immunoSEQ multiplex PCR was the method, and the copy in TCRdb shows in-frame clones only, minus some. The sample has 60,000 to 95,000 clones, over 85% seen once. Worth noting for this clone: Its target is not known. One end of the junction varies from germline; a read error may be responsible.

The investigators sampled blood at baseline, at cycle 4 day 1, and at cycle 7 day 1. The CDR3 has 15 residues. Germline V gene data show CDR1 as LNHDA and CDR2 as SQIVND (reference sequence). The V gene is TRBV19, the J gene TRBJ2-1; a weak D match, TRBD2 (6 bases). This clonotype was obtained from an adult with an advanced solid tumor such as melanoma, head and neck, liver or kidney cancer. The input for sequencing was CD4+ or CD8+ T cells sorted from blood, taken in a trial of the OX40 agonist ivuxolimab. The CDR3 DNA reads TGTGCCAGTAGCATAGGCCCAGCGGGTAACAATGAGCAGTTCTTC. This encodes CASSIGPAGNNEQFF.